A selection of T cell receptor beta chains follows, all from one sample in a study of blood T cell repertoires in COVID-19. The data were produced by immunoSEQ multiplex PCR, yet TCRdb's version contains in-frame clones alone and is incomplete. The data contain about 220,000 clones, around 89% of them singletons. Sequenced input: PBMCs or T cells enriched from blood (not recorded which). The receptors here all came from a man aged 30 to 45 who had been exposed to COVID-19. Each CDR3 is given with its conserved first and last residue. D genes are given only for firm matches. The size entry is marked missing in some rows and otherwise reads once, few, many or a size class.

j_call,clone_size,v_call,d_call,cdr3_aa,cdr3_nt
TRBJ2-3,.,TRBV5-6,TRBD2,CASSPTGTSGGDTQYF,TGTGCCAGCAGCCCTACCGGGACTAGCGGGGGTGATACGCAGTATTTT
TRBJ1-1,.,TRBV28,.,CASSPLGGALNTEAFF,TGTGCCAGCAGTCCCCTTGGGGGGGCGCTGAACACTGAAGCTTTCTTT
TRBJ1-6,.,TRBV5-5,.,CASSLYDFNSPLHF,TGTGCCAGCAGCTTGTATGACTTTAATTCACCCCTCCACTTT
TRBJ1-3,.,TRBV4-1,TRBD1,CASSQDGGQGLSFTGNTIYF,TGCGCCAGCAGCCAAGACGGGGGACAGGGTCTTTCCTTTACTGGAAACACCATATATTTT
TRBJ2-3,.,TRBV18,TRBD2,CASSISAGGIGDTQYF,TGTGCCAGCTCTATTTCGGCGGGGGGGATCGGAGATACGCAGTATTTT
TRBJ1-1,.,TRBV19,.,CASSNYKNTEAFF,TGTGCCAGTAGTAATTACAAGAACACTGAAGCTTTCTTT
TRBJ2-2,.,TRBV3-1/TRBV3-2,.,CASSQDRGAGELFF,TGTGCCAGCAGCCAAGACAGGGGAGCCGGGGAGCTGTTTTTT
TRBJ2-2,.,TRBV19,TRBD2,CASSIFGGAVPGELFF,TGTGCCAGTAGTATATTCGGGGGGGCAGTACCCGGGGAGCTGTTTTTT
TRBJ2-1,.,TRBV11-3,.,CASSSQDEQFF,TGTGCCAGCTCGTCACAGGATGAGCAGTTCTTC
TRBJ2-7,.,TRBV12-3/TRBV12-4,.,CASSPGYEQYF,TGTGCCAGCAGTCCAGGGTACGAGCAGTACTTC
TRBJ2-3,.,TRBV29-1,.,CSVEQGSITQYF,TGCAGCGTAGAACAGGGATCGATTACGCAGTATTTT
TRBJ1-2,.,TRBV30,.,CAWNLGSVEAYGYTF,TGTGCCTGGAATCTTGGTTCTGTGGAGGCTTATGGCTACACCTTC
TRBJ1-6,.,TRBV27,TRBD1,CASSLEGQGAGGNSPLHF,TGTGCCAGCAGTTTAGAGGGACAGGGGGCGGGTGGTAATTCACCCCTCCACTTT
TRBJ1-3,.,TRBV19,TRBD1,CATTTGTLEGTIYF,TGTGCCACCACGACAGGGACCTTGGAGGGCACCATATATTTT
TRBJ2-3,few,TRBV2,TRBD2,CASSTSGGRQDTQYF,TGTGCCAGCAGTACTAGCGGGGGGAGGCAAGATACGCAGTATTTT
TRBJ2-3,.,TRBV10-3,TRBD1,CAIKGGYTDTQYF,TGTGCCATCAAAGGGGGCTACACAGATACGCAGTATTTT
TRBJ2-2,.,TRBV6-5,.,CASSTSWTGELFF,TGTGCCAGCAGTACTAGTTGGACCGGGGAGCTGTTTTTT
TRBJ1-5,.,TRBV4-2,.,CASSQERVEPQHF,TGTGCCAGCAGCCAAGAGAGGGTTGAGCCCCAGCATTTT